This T cell receptor beta chain derives from a study of memory CD4+ T cells and cytomegalovirus serostatus. The study's findings and limits: Suggested: most of the CMV-linked TCR signature lies in CD4+ memory cells.

Single viable CD3+CD4+CD8-CD45RO+ cells were sorted as the memory CD4+ T cells. About this clone: Its antigen remains unknown.

Per germline, CDR1 SGHRS and CDR2 YFSETQ. Trimming removed 2 bases at V and 7 bases at J, with 7 bases between. This CDR3 has 13 residues. Produced via immunoSEQ multiplex PCR; TCRdb's table is partial and in-frame only. The sample lists 61,000 or so clones, around three quarters occurring once. This TCR was sampled from an adult in good health and CMV-seronegative. Some clones in this sample may be carry-over from other donors' samples. Specimen: memory CD4+ T cells from blood. V gene TRBV5-1 combines with J gene TRBJ1-6; D remains ambiguous. The CDR3 spells CASSFGPNSPLHF. CDR3 bases: TGCGCCAGCAGCTTCGGACCCAATTCACCCCTCCACTTT.